The next 18 T cell receptor beta chains were all read from a single sample in a study of beta chain features in type 1 diabetes. Points from the study as a whole: Moderate but significant shortening of TCRB CDR3s was recorded in all four CD4+ subsets from Type 1 diabetes patients.

Their target antigens are unknown. Reverse transcribing all isolated RNA meant expressed TCRB transcripts were sequenced. Data came from immunoSEQ multiplex PCR; TCRdb stores just in-frame clones and leaves some out. The data contain hundreds of thousands of clones, around 9.3% of them seen just once; the ten biggest clones take up 0.95% to 1.1%. What was sequenced was central memory CD4+ T cells from blood. These receptors originate from a man aged 25-45 years with type 1 diabetes.

The chain uses TRBV28 and TRBJ1-2; a possible D gene is TRBD1 (6 bases). The CDR3 contains 14 residues. Germline V gives CDR1 MDHEN, CDR2 SYDVKM. Trimming shortened V by 5 bases and J by 3 bases, and 13 bases separated the two germline ends. CDR3 protein: CASSLVQGHYGYTF. In DNA form, the CDR3 reads TGTGCCAGCAGTCTCGTACAGGGACACTATGGCTACACCTTC.

The CDR3 protein is CASSSQATGLSYNEQFF. The CDR3 nucleotides are TGCGCCAGCAGCTCCCAGGCCACGGGACTAAGCTACAATGAGCAGTTCTTC. This rearrangement joins TRBV4-3 to TRBJ2-1; 7 nucleotides agree with TRBD2. The CDR3 has 17 amino acids. Losses at the gene ends were 5 bases for V and 3 bases for J; bases not matched to a gene: 13. Germline V lookup: CDR1 LGHNA, CDR2 YSLEER.

This clone was detected a few times. This chain joins TRBV11-3 and TRBJ2-4; a weak D match, TRBD1 (5 bases). The CDR3 is made up of 15 amino acids. Germline CDR1 SGHNT, CDR2 YENEEA. V was clipped by 5 bases and J by 7 bases, with 18 bases between them. The DNA of the CDR3 is TGTGCCAGCAGCCCACAGGACGGACACTCGAACATTCAGTACTTC. This translates into CASSPQDGHSNIQYF.

The genes are TRBV18 and TRBJ2-5, with D uncertain. The length of the CDR3 is 15 residues. Trimming shortened V by 0 bases and J by 4 bases, and 12 bases separated the two germline ends. Germline CDR1 is KGHSH and CDR2 is LQKENI. In DNA form, the CDR3 reads TGTGCCAGCTCACCACCCTCCGTAGCTGGAGAGACCCAGTACTTC. Translating it yields CASSPPSVAGETQYF.

This clone turned up a few times. V is TRBV7-6 and J is TRBJ1-1, with D possibly matching TRBD1 (6 bases). This CDR3 has 13 residues. V was shortened by 2 bases and J by 5 bases, with 9 bases between the two germline ends. CDR1 is SGHVS and CDR2 is FNYEAQ in the germline V gene. The CDR3 sequence: CASSLQGRTEAFF. The CDR3 nucleotides are TGTGCCAGCAGCTTACAGGGGAGGACTGAAGCTTTCTTT.

This clone was detected only a few times. The chain joins TRBV4-1 to TRBJ2-7, with D possibly TRBD1 on 5 matching bases. V was shortened by 0 bases and J by 0 bases, with 12 bases between the two germline ends. The CDR3 length is 16 residues. Germline loops: CDR1 MGHRA, CDR2 YSYEKL. The CDR3 loop is CASSQEQVFSSYEQYF. The CDR3 DNA is TGCGCCAGCAGCCAAGAACAGGTGTTTAGCTCCTACGAGCAGTACTTC.

This chain joins TRBV6-6 and TRBJ2-7; D is ambiguous. Germline V gene sequence: CDR1 MNHNY, CDR2 SVGAGI (reference sequence). Trimming removed 6 bases from V and 2 bases from J, with 14 bases in between. The CDR3 has 14 residues. The CDR3 region is CASRASGSAYEQYF. The CDR3 region has the DNA TGTGCCAGCAGAGCCTCGGGCTCCGCCTACGAGCAGTACTTC.

The CDR3 DNA follows: TGTGCCAGCAGTTCCCCGCACGCCGGGGGTGGCTACACCTTC. Residues: CASSSPHAGGGYTF. The chain carries TRBV6-5 and TRBJ1-2; tentative D call: TRBD1 (5 bases). CDR1 is MNHEY, CDR2 SVGAGI, per germline. The germline V and J ends were trimmed by 4 bases and 7 bases, with 16 bases remaining between them. The CDR3 contains 14 residues.

This clone has at least ten counts. The genes are TRBV7-2 and TRBJ2-2, with D possibly matching TRBD2 (5 bases). V lost 2 bases to trimming and J lost 7 bases, with 8 bases between them. Germline V gene sequence: CDR1 SGHTA, CDR2 FQGNSA. This CDR3 contains 13 residues. CDR3 bases: TGTGCCAGCAGCTTAACCCGGGGCGGGGAGCTGTTTTTT. Its protein is CASSLTRGGELFF.

This clone has more than one count but fewer than ten. The chain links TRBV6-5 to TRBJ2-3; no definite D call. There are 11 residues in the CDR3. Deletions cut 10 bases from V and 8 bases from J, with 13 bases between. Looked up from germline, CDR1 is MNHEY and CDR2 is SVGAGI. CDR3 sequence: CATSRKATQYF. The DNA of the CDR3 is TGTGCCACCAGCCGGAAGGCTACGCAGTATTTT.

This clone has ten or more counts. The chain joins TRBV18 to TRBJ2-1; 8 bases are a match to TRBD1. Unmatched junction bases numbered 5, after V lost 1 base and J lost 9 bases. Germline loops: CDR1 KGHSH, CDR2 LQKENI. The CDR3 runs to 14 residues. CDR3 coding DNA: TGTGCCAGCTCACCACGGCAGGGGGCCGGTGAGCAGTTCTTC. The encoded protein is CASSPRQGAGEQFF. Full variable domain (missing parts from reference TRBV18 and TRBJ2-1): NAGVMQNPRHLVRRRGQEARLRCSPMKGHSHVYWYRQLPEEGLKFMVYLQKENIIDESGMPKERFSAEFPKEGPSILRIQQVVRGDSAAYFCASSPRQGAGEQFFGPGTRLTVL.

The table lists this clone with a few counts. V usage is TRBV2 and J usage is TRBJ1-6; 7 positions match TRBD1. The germline V gene encodes CDR1 SNHLY and CDR2 FYNNEI. The V segment lost 0 bases and the J segment 10 bases; nucleotides outside the gene matches: 6. This CDR3 has 15 amino acids. In DNA form, the CDR3 reads TGTGCCAGCAGTGAAGCTGGGGGACAGAAGTCACCCCTCCACTTT. Protein product: CASSEAGGQKSPLHF.

Of note for this clone: The sample contains more than one DNA sequence encoding this CDR3. This rearrangement joins TRBV29-1 to TRBJ1-1, with 10 bases matching TRBD1. Germline V CDR1 and CDR2: SQVTM, ANQGSEA. The ends lost 7 bases at V and 2 bases at J; junction bases unmatched: 4. This CDR3 contains 13 residues. The CDR3 bases are TGCAGCGCTGGGGACAGGGGAAACACTGAAGCTTTCTTT. This gives the protein CSAGDRGNTEAFF. The variable domain in full, with the rest retrieved from reference TRBV29-1 and TRBJ1-1, is SAVISQKPSRDICQRGTSLTIQCQVDSQVTMMFWYRQQPGQSLTLIATANQGSEATYESGFVIDKFPISRPNLTFSTLTVSNMSPEDSSIYLCSAGDRGNTEAFFGQGTRLTVV.

The chain recombines TRBV19 with TRBJ1-3; D not certain. Trimming shortened V by 5 bases and J by 0 bases, and 14 bases separated the two germline ends. The CDR3 has 16 residues. The germline CDR1 and CDR2 sequences are LNHDA and SQIVND (reference sequence). The CDR3 sequence: CASSDPGIGSGNTIYF. The CDR3 DNA sequence: TGTGCCAGTAGTGACCCTGGAATCGGCTCTGGAAACACCATATATTTT.

Ten or more counts support this clone. The rearrangement links TRBV23-1 to TRBJ1-5; D not resolved. TRBV23-1 is identified as an open reading frame with a role that is uncertain. This CDR3 comprises 16 residues. V lost 4 bases, J lost 3 bases, and 16 bases lay in between. CDR3 loop: CASSLEARWINQPQHF. CDR3 nucleotides: TGCGCCAGCAGTCTAGAAGCCAGGTGGATCAATCAGCCCCAGCATTTT.

The gene calls are TRBV19 and TRBJ1-2; 7 nucleotides align to TRBD1. J gave up 4 bases and V 6 bases, and 5 bases lay outside the gene matches. The CDR3 has 13 residues. Germline CDR1 reads LNHDA; CDR2 reads SQIVND (reference sequence). The CDR3 protein is CASSEQGSYGYTF. CDR3 in DNA: TGTGCCAGTAGCGAACAGGGGAGCTATGGCTACACCTTC.

This clone occurred a few times. The gene calls are TRBV9 and TRBJ2-5; no reliable D call. V lost 4 bases and J lost 7, with 14 bases in between. This CDR3 is built from 13 residues. The V gene's germline CDR1 is SGDLS and CDR2 YYNGEE. Here the CDR3 reads CASSPHVTGTQYF. In DNA, the CDR3 is TGTGCCAGCAGCCCCCACGTTACGGGGACCCAGTACTTC.

The gene calls are TRBV27 and TRBJ1-2, with a possible D match to TRBD1 (6 bases). Per the germline V gene, CDR1 is MNHEY and CDR2 is SMNVEV (reference sequence). The CDR3 spans 15 residues. Trimming removed 6 bases at V and 4 bases at J, with 18 bases between. CDR3 bases: TGTGCCAGCAGACCACCGTGGGGGGGCGCCTATGGCTACACCTTC. As protein: CASRPPWGGAYGYTF.